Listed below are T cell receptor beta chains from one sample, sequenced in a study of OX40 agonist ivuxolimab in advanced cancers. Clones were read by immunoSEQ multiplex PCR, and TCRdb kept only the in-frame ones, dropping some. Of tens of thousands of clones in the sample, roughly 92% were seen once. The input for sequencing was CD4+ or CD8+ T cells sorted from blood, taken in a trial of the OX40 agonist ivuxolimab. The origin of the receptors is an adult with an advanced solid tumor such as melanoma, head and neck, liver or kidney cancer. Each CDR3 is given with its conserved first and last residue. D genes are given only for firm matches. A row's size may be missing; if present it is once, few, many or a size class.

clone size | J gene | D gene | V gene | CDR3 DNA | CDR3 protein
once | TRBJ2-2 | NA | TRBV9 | TGTGCCAGCAGCACTAGTGGCACCGGGGAGCTGTTTTTT | CASSTSGTGELFF
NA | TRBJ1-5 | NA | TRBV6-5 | TGTGCCAGCAGTTACTCGAGGGCAGGGAGCAATCAGCCCCAGCATTTT | CASSYSRAGSNQPQHF
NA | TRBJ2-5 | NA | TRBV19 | TGTGCCAGTAGCCACCGGACAGCCCAAGAGACCCAGTACTTC | CASSHRTAQETQYF
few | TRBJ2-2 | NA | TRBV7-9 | TGTGCCAGCACCCTTAACACCGGGGAGCTGTTTTTT | CASTLNTGELFF
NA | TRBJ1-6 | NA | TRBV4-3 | TGCGCCAGCAGCCAAGAAAGATGGGCTCCCCTCCACTTT | CASSQERWAPLHF
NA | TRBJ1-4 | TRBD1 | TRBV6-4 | TGTGCCAGCAGTGACACCCACAGGGGGCACCGAGCAACTAATGAAAAACTGTTTTTT | CASSDTHRGHRATNEKLFF
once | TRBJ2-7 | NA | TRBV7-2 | TGTGCCAGCAGCCCTGGGGGGAGTGGGGTTGGGGAGCAGTACTTC | CASSPGGSGVGEQYF
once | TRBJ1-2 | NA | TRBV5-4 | TGTGCCAGCAGCTTAAACTATCTGAACTATGGCTACACCTTC | CASSLNYLNYGYTF
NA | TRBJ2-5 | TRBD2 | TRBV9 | TGTGCCAGCAGCGTAGATCCCGTGGCTAGCGGGAGAAGAGAGACCCAGTACTTC | CASSVDPVASGRRETQYF
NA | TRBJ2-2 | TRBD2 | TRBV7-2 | TGTGCCAGCAGCCCCCCGGGACTAGCGGGGGGAAACACCGGGGAGCTGTTTTTT | CASSPPGLAGGNTGELFF
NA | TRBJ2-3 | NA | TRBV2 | TGTGCCAGCAATCGTGGACAGACAGACCCAGATACGCAGTATTTT | CASNRGQTDPDTQYF
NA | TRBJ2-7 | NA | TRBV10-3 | TGTGCCATCAAAGACTCCCCTGAGGAGCAGTACTTC | CAIKDSPEEQYF
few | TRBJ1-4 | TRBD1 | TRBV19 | TGTGCCAGTCGGGACAGGGTGAATAGTAATGAAAAACTGTTTTTT | CASRDRVNSNEKLFF
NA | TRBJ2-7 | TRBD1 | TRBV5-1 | TGCGCCAGCAGCCTCCGGACAGGATTCTCCTACGAGCAGTACTTC | CASSLRTGFSYEQYF
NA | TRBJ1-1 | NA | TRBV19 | TGTGCCAGTATTTCGGGGAGAGGGCTGAACACTGAAGCTTTCTTT | CASISGRGLNTEAFF
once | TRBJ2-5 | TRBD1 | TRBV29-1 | TGCAGCGTTGGGCCTTGGGGGACAGGGGGCTCCGTTACCCAGTACTTC | CSVGPWGTGGSVTQYF
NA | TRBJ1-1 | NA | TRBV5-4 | TGTGCCAGCAGCATAGGGGGGGGGTTGAACACTGAAGCTTTCTTT | CASSIGGGLNTEAFF
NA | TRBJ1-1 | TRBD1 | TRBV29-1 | TGCAGCGTTGGGGGGCAGGGGGTTTTGGACACTGAAGCTTTCTTT | CSVGGQGVLDTEAFF
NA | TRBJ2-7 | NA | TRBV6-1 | TGTGCCAGCAGAGAGACCACCTACGAGCAGTACTTC | CASRETTYEQYF
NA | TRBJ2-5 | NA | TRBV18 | TGTGCCAGCTCACCATTCACAGGGAGAAGCGGCCAAGAGACCCAGTACTTC | CASSPFTGRSGQETQYF
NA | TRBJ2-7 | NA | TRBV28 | TGTGCCAGCAGTTTGGGTTGGGGGCGAGGACTATTTACAGAGCAGTACTTC | CASSLGWGRGLFTEQYF
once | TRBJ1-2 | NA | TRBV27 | TGTGCCAGCAGTCCCCAGGGTCATAACTATGGCTACACCTTC | CASSPQGHNYGYTF
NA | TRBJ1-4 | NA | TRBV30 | TGTGCCTGGAACCCGGCAGCCCGGGAAAAACTGTTTTTT | CAWNPAAREKLFF
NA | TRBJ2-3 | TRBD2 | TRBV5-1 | TGCGCCAGCAGCATTCTAGCGGGAGGGGGCACAGATACGCAGTATTTT | CASSILAGGGTDTQYF